This entry lists 3 T cell receptor beta chains sequenced from one sample in a study of spatial heterogeneity in lung cancer. Study results and caveats: Tumor mutation counts were tracked by expanded intratumoral alpha and beta TCR counts.

TCRdb ran MiXCR on the 5' RACE reads and lists one entry per CDR3 protein. This table has tens of thousands of distinct CDR3 sequences, about 4.4% appearing once. The time point is: sample taken at primary tumor resection. Their recognized antigens are unknown. The sequenced sample was lung tumor tissue, obtained at surgery. The receptor source for this set is a male donor with early-stage non-small cell lung cancer.

In its sample, this clonotype is medium-sized (0.01 to 0.1%). The chain carries TRBV7-9 and TRBJ1-4; no clear D. V was pared by 5 bases and J by 4 bases, with 11 bases between. The germline gives CDR1 SEHNR, CDR2 FQNEAQ (reference sequence). The CDR3 is 14 amino acids. The CDR3 region is CASSQAGSNEKLFF. The CDR3 nucleotides are TGTGCCAGCAGCCAAGCTGGGAGTAATGAAAAACTGTTTTTT.

This clonotype is deemed medium-sized. V gene TRBV6-5 combines with J gene TRBJ1-1; maybe TRBD1 (6 bases). Per the germline V gene, CDR1 is MNHEY and CDR2 is SVGAGI. V was trimmed by 0 bases and J by 1 base, leaving 9 bases between them. CDR3 size: 15 residues. The CDR3 coding sequence is TGTGCCAGCAGTTACTCGAAACAGGGGAACACTGAAGCTTTCTTT. Encoded protein: CASSYSKQGNTEAFF.

This clonotype was counted at least ten times. This chain uses TRBV5-1 with TRBJ2-5, with TRBD1 identical over 8 bases. The germline gives CDR1 SGHRS, CDR2 YFSETQ. The CDR3 length is 15 residues. J was trimmed by 4 bases and V by 4 bases; bases with no gene match: 9. CDR3 protein: CASSGGQGTGETQYF. The CDR3 region has the DNA TGCGCCAGCAGCGGTGGACAGGGCACGGGAGAGACCCAGTACTTC.